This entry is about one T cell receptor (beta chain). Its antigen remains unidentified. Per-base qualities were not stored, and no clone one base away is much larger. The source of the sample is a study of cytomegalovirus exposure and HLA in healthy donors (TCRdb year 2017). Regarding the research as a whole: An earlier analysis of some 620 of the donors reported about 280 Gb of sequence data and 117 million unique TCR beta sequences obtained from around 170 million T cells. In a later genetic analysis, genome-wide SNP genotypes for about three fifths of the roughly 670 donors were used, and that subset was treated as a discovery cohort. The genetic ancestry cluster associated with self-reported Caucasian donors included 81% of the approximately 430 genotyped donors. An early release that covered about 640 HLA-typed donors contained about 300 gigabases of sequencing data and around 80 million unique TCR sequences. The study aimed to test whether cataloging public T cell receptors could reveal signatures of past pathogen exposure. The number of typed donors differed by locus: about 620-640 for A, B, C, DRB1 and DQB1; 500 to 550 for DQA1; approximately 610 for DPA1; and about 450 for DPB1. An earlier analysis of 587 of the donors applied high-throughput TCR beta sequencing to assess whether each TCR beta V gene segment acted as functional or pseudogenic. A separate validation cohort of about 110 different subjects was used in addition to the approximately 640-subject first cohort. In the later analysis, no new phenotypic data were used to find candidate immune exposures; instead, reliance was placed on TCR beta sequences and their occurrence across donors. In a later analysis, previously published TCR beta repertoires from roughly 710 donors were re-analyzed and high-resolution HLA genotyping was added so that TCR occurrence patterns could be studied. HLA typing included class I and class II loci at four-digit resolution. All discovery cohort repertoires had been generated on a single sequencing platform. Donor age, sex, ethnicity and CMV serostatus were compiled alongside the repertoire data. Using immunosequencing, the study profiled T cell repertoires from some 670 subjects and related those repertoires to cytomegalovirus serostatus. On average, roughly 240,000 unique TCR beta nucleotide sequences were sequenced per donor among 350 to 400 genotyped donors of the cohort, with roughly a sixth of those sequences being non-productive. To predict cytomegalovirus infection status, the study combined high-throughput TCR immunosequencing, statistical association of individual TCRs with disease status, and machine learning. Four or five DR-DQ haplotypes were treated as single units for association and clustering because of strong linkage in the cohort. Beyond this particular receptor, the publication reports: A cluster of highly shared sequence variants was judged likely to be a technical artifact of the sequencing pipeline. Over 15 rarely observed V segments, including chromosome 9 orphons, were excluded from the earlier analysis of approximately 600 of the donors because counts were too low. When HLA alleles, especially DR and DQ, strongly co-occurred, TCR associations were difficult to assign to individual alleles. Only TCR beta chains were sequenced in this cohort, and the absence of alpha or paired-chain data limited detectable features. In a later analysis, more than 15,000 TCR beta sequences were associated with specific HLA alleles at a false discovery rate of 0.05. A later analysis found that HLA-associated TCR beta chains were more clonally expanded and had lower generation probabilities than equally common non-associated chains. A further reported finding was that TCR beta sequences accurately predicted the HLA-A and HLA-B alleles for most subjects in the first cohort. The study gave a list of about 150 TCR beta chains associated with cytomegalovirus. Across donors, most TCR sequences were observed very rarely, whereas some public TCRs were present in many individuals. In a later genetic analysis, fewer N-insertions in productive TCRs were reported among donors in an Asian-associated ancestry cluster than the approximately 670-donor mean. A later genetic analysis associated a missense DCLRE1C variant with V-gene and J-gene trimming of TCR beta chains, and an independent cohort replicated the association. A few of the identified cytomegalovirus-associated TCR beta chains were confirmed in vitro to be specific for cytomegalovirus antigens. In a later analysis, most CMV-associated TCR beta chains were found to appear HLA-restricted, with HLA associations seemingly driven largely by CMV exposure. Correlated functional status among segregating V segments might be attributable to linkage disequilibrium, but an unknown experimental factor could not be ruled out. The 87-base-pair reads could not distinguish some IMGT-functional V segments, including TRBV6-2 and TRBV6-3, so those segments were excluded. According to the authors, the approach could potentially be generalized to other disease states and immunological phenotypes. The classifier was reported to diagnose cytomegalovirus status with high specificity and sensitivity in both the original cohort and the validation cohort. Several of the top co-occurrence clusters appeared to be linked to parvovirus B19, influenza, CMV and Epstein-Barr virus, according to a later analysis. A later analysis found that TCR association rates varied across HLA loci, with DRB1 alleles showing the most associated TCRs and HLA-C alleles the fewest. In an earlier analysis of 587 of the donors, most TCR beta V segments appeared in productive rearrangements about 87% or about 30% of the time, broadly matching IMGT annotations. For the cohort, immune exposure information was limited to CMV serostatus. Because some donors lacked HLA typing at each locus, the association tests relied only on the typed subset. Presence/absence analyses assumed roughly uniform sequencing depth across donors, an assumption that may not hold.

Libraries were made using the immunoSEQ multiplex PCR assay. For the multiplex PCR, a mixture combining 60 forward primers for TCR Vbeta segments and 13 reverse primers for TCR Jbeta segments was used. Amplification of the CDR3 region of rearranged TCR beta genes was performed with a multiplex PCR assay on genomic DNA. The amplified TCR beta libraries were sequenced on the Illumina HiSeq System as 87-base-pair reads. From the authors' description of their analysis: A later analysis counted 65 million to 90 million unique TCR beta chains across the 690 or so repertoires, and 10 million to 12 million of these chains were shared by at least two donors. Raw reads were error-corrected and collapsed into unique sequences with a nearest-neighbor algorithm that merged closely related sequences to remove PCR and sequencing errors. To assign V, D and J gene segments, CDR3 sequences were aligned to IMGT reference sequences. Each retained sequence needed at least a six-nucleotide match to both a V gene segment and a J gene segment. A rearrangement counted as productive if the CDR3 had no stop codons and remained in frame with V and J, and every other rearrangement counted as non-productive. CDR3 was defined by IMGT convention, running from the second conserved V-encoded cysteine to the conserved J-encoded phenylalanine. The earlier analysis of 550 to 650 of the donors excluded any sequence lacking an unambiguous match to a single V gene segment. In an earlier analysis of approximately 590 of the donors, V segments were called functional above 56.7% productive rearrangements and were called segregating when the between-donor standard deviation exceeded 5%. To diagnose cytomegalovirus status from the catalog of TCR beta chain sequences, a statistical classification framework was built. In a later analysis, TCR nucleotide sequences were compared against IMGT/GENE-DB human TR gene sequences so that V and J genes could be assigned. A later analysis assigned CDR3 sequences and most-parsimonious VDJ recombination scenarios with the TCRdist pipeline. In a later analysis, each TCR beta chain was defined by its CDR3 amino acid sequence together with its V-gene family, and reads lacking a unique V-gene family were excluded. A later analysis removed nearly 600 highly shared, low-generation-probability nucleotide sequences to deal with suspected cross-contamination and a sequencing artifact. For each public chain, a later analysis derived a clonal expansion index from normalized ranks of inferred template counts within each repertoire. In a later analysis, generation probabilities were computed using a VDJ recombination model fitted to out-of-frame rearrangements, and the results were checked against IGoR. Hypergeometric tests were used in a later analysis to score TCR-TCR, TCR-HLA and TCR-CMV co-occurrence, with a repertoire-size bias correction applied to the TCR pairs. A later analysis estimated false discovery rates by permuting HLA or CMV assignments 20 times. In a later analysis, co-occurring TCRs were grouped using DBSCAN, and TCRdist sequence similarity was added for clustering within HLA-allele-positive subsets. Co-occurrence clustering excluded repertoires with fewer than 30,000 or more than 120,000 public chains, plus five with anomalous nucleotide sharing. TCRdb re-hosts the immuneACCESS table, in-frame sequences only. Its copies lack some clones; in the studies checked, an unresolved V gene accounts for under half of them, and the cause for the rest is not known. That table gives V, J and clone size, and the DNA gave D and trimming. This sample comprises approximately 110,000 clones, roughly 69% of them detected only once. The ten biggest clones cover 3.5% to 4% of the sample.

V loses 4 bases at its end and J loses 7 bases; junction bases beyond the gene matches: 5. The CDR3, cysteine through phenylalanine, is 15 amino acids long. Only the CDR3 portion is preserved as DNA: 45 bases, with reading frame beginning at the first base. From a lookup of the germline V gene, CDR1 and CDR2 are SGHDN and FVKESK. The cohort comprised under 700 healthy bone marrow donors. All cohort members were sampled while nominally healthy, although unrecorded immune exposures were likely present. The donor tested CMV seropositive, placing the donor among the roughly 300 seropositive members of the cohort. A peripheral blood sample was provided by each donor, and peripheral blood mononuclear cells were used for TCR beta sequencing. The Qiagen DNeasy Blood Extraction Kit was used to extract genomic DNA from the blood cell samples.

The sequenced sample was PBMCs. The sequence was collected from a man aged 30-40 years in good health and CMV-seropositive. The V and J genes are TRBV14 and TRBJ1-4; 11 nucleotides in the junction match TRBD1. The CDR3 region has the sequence CASSPRTGGGEKLFF. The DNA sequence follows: TGTGCCAGCAGCCCTCGGACAGGGGGCGGTGAAAAACTGTTTTTT.